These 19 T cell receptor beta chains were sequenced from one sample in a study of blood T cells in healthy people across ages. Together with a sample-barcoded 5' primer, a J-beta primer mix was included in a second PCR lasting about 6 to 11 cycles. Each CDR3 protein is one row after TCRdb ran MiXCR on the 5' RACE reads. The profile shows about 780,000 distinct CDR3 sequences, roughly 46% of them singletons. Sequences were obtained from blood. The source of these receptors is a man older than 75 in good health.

The CDR3 DNA is TGTGCCAGCAGCCAGGAAATAGCGGGAGGAGATACGCAGTATTTT. It specifies CASSQEIAGGDTQYF. V is TRBV4-2 and J is TRBJ2-3, with 10 nucleotides matching TRBD2. The V and J ends lost 3 bases and 5 bases, in that order; junction bases with no gene match: 5. CDR1 and CDR2 (germline): LGHNA, YNFKEQ. This CDR3 region has 15 residues.

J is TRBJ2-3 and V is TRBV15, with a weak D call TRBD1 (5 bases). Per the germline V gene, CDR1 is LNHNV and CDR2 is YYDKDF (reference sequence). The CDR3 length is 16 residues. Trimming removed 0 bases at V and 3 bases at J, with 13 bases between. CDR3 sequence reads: CATSRDAPDSTDTQYF. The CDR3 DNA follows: TGTGCCACCAGCAGAGATGCGCCTGACAGTACAGATACGCAGTATTTT.

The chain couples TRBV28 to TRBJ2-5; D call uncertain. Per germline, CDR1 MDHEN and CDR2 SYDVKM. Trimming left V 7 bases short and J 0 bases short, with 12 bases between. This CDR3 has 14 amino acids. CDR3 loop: CASKTGQNQETQYF. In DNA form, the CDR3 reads TGTGCCAGCAAGACCGGGCAAAACCAAGAGACCCAGTACTTC.

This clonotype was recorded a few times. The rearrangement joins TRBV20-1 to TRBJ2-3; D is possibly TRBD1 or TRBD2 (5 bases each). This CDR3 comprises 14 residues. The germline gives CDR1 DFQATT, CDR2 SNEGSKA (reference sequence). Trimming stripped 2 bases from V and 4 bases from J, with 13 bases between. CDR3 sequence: CSARKGPAPDTQYF. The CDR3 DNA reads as TGCAGTGCTAGAAAGGGACCCGCGCCAGATACGCAGTATTTT.

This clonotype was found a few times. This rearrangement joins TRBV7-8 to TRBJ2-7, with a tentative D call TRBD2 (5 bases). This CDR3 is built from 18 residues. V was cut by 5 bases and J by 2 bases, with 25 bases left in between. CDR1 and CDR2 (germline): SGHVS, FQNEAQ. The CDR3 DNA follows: TGTGCCAGCAGCCCCTCACCCGGTGCAGGAGCGGTCACCTACGAGCAGTACTTC. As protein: CASSPSPGAGAVTYEQYF.

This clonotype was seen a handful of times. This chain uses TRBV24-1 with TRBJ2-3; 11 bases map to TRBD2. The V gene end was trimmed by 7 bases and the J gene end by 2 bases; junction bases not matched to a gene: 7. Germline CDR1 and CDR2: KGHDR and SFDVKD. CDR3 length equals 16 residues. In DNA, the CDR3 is TGTGCCACCAGGGGTGAACTAGCGGGAGACACAGATACGCAGTATTTT. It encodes CATRGELAGDTDTQYF.

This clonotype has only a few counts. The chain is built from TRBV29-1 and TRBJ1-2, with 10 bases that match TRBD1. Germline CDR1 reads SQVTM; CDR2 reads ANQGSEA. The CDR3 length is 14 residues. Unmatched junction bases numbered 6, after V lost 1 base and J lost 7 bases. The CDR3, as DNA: TGCAGCGTTGAAGTGGGACAGGGGTTGTCTGGCTACACCTTC. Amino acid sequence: CSVEVGQGLSGYTF.

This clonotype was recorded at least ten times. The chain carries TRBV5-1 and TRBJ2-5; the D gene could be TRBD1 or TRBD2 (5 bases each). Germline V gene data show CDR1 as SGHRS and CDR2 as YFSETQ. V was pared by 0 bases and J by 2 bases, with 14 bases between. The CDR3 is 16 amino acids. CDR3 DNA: TGCGCCAGCAGCTTGGGGGGGACCAGTAAACAAGAGACCCAGTACTTC. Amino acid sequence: CASSLGGTSKQETQYF.

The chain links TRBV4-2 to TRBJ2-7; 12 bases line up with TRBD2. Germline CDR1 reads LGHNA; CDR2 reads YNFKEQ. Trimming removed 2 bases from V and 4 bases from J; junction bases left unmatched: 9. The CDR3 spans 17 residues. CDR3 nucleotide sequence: TGTGCCAGCAGCCAAACTTCGACGACTAGCGGGGGATACGAGCAGTACTTC. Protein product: CASSQTSTTSGGYEQYF.

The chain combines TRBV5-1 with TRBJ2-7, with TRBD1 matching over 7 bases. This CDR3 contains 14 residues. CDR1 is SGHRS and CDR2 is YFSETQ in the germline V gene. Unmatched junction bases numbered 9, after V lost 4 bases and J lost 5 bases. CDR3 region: CASSEDLDRDEQYF. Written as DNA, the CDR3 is TGCGCCAGCAGCGAAGACCTAGACAGGGACGAGCAGTACTTC.

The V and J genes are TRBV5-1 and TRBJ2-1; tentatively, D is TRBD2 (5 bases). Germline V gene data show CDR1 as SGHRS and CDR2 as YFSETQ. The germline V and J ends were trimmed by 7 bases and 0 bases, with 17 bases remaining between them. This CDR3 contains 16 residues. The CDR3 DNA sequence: TGCGCCAGCTACTCCCTAGCAGGAGCCTCCTACAATGAGCAGTTCTTC. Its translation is CASYSLAGASYNEQFF.

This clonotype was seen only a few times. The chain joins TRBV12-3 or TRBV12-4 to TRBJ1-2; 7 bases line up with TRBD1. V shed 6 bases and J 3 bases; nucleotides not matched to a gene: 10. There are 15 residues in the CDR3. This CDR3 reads CASSNWRGQYYGYTF. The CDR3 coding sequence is TGTGCCAGCAGCAACTGGAGGGGACAGTACTATGGCTACACCTTC.

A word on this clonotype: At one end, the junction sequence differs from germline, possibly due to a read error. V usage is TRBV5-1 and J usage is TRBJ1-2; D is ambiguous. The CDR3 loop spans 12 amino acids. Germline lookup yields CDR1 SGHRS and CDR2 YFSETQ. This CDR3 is CASGLEWGGYTF. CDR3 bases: TGCGCCAGCGGCTTGGAATGGGGAGGCTACACCTTC.

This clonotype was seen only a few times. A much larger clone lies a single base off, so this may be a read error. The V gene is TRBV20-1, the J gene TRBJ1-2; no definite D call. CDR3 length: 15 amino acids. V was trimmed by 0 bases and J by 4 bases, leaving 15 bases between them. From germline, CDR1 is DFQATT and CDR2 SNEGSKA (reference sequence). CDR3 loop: CSARDPRESGYGYTF. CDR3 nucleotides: TGCAGTGCTAGAGATCCCCGCGAATCTGGCTATGGCTACACCTTC.

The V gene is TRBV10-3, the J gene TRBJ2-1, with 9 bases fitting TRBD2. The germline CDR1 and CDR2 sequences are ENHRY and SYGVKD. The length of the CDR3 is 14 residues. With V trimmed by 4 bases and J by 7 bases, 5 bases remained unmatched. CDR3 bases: TGTGCCATCAGTGCTGGCGGGGGGGGAAATGAGCAGTTCTTC. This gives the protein CAISAGGGGNEQFF.

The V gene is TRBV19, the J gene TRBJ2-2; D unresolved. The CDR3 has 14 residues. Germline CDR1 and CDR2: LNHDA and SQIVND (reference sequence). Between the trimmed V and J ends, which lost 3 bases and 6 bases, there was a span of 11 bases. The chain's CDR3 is CASSIVLSAGELFF. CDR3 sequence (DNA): TGTGCCAGTAGTATCGTATTGTCTGCCGGGGAGCTGTTTTTT.

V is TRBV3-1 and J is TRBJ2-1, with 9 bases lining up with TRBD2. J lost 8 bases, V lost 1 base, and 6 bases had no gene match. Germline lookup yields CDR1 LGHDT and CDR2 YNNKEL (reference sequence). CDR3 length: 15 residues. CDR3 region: CASSQASGVWDEQFF. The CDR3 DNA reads TGTGCCAGCAGCCAAGCTAGCGGGGTCTGGGATGAGCAGTTCTTC.

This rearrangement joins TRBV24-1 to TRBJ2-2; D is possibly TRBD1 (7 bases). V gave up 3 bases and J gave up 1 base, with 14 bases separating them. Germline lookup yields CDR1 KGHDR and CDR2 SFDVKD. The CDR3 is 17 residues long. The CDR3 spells CATSDPRGTENTGELFF. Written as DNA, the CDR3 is TGTGCCACCAGTGATCCCCGCGGGACAGAGAACACCGGGGAGCTGTTTTTT.

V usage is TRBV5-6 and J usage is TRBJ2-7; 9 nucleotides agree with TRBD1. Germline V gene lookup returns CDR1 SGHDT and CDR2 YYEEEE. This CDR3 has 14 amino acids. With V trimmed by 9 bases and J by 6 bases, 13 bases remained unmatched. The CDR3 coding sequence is TGTGCCAACAACCTCGGGACAGGGTTTGGCGAGCAGTACTTC. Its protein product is CANNLGTGFGEQYF.